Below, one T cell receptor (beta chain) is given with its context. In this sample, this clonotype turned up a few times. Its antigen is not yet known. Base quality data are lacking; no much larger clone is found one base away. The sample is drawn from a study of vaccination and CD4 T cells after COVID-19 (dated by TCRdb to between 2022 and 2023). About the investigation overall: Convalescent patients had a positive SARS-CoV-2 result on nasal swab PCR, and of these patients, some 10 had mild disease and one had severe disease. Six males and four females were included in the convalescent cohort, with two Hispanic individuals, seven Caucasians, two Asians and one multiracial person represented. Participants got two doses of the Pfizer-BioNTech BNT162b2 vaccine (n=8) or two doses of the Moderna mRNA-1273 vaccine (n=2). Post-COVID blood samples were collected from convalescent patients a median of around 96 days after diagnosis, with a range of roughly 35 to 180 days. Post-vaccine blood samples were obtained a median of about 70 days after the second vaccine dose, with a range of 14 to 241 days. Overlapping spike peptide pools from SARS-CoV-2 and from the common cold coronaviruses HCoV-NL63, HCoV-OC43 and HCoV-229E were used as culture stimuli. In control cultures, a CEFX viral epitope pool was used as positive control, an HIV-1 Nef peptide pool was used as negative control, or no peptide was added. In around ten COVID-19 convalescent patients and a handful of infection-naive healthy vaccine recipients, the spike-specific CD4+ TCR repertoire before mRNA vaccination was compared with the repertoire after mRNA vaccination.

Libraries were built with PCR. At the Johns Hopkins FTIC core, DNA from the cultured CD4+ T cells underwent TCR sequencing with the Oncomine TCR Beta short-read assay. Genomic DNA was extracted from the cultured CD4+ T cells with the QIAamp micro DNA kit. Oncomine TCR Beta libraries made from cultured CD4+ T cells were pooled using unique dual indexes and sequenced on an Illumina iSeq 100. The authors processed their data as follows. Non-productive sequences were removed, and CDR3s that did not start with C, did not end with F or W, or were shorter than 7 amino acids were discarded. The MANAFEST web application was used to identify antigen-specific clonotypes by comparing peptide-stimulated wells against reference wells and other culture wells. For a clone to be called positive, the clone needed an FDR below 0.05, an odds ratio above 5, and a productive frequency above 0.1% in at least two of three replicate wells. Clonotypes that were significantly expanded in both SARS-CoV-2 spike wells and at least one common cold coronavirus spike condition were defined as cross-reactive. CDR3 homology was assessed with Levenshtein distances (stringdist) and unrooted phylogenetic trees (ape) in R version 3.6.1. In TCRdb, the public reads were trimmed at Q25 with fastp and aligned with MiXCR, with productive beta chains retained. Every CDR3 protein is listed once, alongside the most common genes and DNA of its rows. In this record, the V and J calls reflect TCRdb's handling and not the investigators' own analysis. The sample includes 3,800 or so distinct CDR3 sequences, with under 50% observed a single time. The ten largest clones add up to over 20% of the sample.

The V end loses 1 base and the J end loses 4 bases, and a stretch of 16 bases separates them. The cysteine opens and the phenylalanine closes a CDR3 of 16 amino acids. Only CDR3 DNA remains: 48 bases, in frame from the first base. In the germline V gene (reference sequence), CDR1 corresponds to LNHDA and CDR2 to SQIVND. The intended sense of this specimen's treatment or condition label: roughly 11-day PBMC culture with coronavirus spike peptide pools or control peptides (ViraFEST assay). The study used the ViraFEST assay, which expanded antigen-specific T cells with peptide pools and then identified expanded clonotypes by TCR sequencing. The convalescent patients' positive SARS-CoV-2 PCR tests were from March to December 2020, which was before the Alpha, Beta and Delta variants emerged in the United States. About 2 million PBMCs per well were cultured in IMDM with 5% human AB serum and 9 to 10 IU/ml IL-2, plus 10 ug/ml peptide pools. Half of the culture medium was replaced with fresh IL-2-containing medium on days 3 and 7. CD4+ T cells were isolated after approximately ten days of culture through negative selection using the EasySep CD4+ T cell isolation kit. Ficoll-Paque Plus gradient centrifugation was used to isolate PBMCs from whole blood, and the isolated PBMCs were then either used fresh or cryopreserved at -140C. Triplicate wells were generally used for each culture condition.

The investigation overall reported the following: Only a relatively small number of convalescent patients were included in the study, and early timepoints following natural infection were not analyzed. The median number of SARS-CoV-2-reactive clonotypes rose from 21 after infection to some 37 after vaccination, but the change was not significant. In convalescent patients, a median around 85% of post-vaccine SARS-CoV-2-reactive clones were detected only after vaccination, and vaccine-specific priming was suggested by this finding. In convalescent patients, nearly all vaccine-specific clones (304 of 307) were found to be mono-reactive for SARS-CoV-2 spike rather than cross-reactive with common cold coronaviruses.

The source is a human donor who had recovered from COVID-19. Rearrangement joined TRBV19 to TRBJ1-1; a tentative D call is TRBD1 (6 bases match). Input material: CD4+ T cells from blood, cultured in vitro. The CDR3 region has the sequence CASSIGATGRGTEAFF. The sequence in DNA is TGTGCCAGTAGTATAGGGGCCACAGGGCGCGGCACTGAAGCTTTCTTT.